These T cell receptor beta chains were read from a single sample in a study of cytomegalovirus exposure and HLA in healthy donors. Sequencing was performed with immunoSEQ multiplex PCR; in TCRdb, only in-frame clones are kept and a portion is missing. The sample lists under 85,000 clones, roughly 92% occurring once. Material for sequencing was PBMCs. The receptors here all came from a man aged 18 to 35 in good health and CMV-seropositive. Each CDR3 is given with its conserved first and last residue. The order of the fields is D gene, V gene, J gene, clone size, CDR3 protein, CDR3 DNA. A D gene is named only where the DNA matches it firmly. The size of a clone is reported for some rows only, either as once, few or many, or as a class for expanded clones.

>NA|TRBV10-1|TRBJ1-1|NA
CASSPTPEGEAFF
TGCGCCAGCAGTCCCACCCCGGAGGGGGAAGCTTTCTTT
>NA|TRBV6-6|TRBJ1-1|once
CASTLTENTEAFF
TGTGCCAGCACCCTTACAGAAAACACTGAAGCTTTCTTT
>TRBD1|TRBV7-9|TRBJ1-3|NA
CASSLGMGQGTAGNTIYF
TGTGCCAGCAGCTTGGGCATGGGACAGGGAACGGCTGGAAACACCATATATTTT
>NA|TRBV27|TRBJ2-7|NA
CASSLSPYRVEAYEQYF
TGTGCCAGCAGTTTATCACCCTACCGGGTGGAAGCCTACGAGCAGTACTTC
>TRBD1|TRBV7-6|TRBJ2-4|NA
CASSPGTGTNIQYF
TGTGCCAGCAGCCCTGGGACAGGCACAAACATTCAGTACTTC
>NA|TRBV6-6|TRBJ1-2|NA
CASSSGGPGYTF
TGTGCCAGCAGCTCCGGAGGGCCCGGCTACACCTTC
>TRBD2|TRBV18|TRBJ2-3|NA
CASSPPTSGKDTQYF
TGTGCCAGCTCACCACCTACTAGCGGGAAAGATACGCAGTATTTT
>NA|TRBV28|TRBJ2-7|NA
CASSLSGGGPIYEQYF
TGTGCCAGCAGTTTATCGGGTGGGGGCCCTATCTACGAGCAGTACTTC
>NA|TRBV27|TRBJ1-1|NA
CASSQVVNTEAFF
TGTGCCAGCAGCCAGGTGGTGAACACTGAAGCTTTCTTT
>TRBD2|TRBV6-1|TRBJ2-7|once
CASSEAPVAGGGYEQYF
TGTGCCAGCAGTGAAGCGCCTGTAGCGGGAGGGGGCTACGAGCAGTACTTC
>NA|TRBV9|TRBJ2-5|NA
CASSVTPLGGQETQYF
TGTGCCAGCAGCGTAACCCCCCTCGGCGGGCAAGAGACCCAGTACTTC
>NA|TRBV4-1|TRBJ1-5|NA
CASSLGPAGNQPQHF
TGCGCCAGCAGCCTAGGCCCGGCCGGGAATCAGCCCCAGCATTTT
>NA|TRBV27|TRBJ2-7|NA
CASSLNSGNSYEQYF
TGTGCCAGCAGTCTGAATTCAGGGAACTCCTACGAGCAGTACTTC
>NA|TRBV30|TRBJ1-1|once
CAWSLTENTEAFF
TGTGCCTGGAGTCTGACAGAAAACACTGAAGCTTTCTTT
>TRBD2|TRBV6-1|TRBJ2-1|NA
CASSETSGDYNEQFF
TGTGCCAGCAGTGAAACTAGCGGAGACTACAATGAGCAGTTCTTC
>TRBD1|TRBV27|TRBJ2-7|NA
CASQQGAFYEQYF
TGTGCCAGCCAGCAGGGGGCGTTTTACGAGCAGTACTTC
>TRBD1|TRBV7-6|TRBJ2-7|NA
CASSLSPRDRSSYEQYF
TGTGCCAGCAGCTTATCACCCAGGGACAGGAGCTCCTACGAGCAGTACTTC
>TRBD2|TRBV5-1|TRBJ2-1|NA
CASSWGEGNEQFF
TGCGCCAGCAGCTGGGGGGAGGGCAATGAGCAGTTCTTC
>TRBD1|TRBV9|TRBJ2-2|NA
CASSATGTAPTGELFF
TGTGCCAGCAGCGCCACCGGGACAGCCCCCACCGGGGAGCTGTTTTTT
>NA|TRBV5-1|TRBJ2-1|NA
CASRRDSLDPTHNEQFF
TGCGCCAGCAGGCGGGACTCCCTGGATCCCACCCACAATGAGCAGTTCTTC
>TRBD2|TRBV7-9|TRBJ2-5|NA
CASSHPGTSGIKTQYF
TGTGCCAGCAGCCACCCAGGGACTAGCGGGATAAAGACCCAGTACTTC
>NA|TRBV7-8|TRBJ2-7|once
CASSLELRAGQYF
TGTGCCAGCAGCTTAGAATTGAGGGCCGGGCAGTACTTC
>TRBD1|TRBV5-6|TRBJ1-5|NA
CASSVTGYLQPQHF
TGTGCCAGCAGCGTGACAGGGTATCTTCAGCCCCAGCATTTT
>NA|TRBV2|TRBJ1-1|NA
CASRDSLNTEAFF
TGTGCCAGCCGCGACAGCTTGAACACTGAAGCTTTCTTT
>TRBD2|TRBV27|TRBJ2-7|NA
CASSTISGLAGAYEQYF
TGTGCCAGCAGTACTATATCGGGACTAGCGGGAGCCTACGAGCAGTACTTC
>NA|TRBV7-9|TRBJ2-1|NA
CASSLGGNNNEQFF
TGTGCCAGCAGCTTAGGAGGGAATAACAATGAGCAGTTCTTC
>NA|TRBV2|TRBJ1-5|NA
CASRKGDRGNQPQHF
TGTGCCAGCCGCAAGGGGGACCGCGGGAATCAGCCCCAGCATTTT
>TRBD1|TRBV29-1|TRBJ2-7|NA
CSVGGPVTGISYEQYF
TGCAGCGTTGGAGGACCTGTGACAGGGATTTCCTACGAGCAGTACTTC
>TRBD2|TRBV5-1|TRBJ2-7|NA
CASSSLAGGNEQYF
TGCGCCAGCAGCTCACTAGCGGGAGGGAACGAGCAGTACTTC
>NA|TRBV5-1|TRBJ1-2|NA
CASSLQDRAFYGYTF
TGCGCCAGCAGCTTACAGGACCGGGCATTCTATGGCTACACCTTC
>NA|TRBV10-3|TRBJ2-2|NA
CAISDGGTGELFF
TGTGCCATCAGTGACGGGGGCACCGGGGAGCTGTTTTTT
>TRBD2|TRBV25-1|TRBJ2-3|once
CASKSGRRISSTDTQYF
TGTGCCAGCAAGAGCGGGAGAAGGATATCGAGCACAGATACGCAGTATTTT
>NA|TRBV4-1|TRBJ2-1|NA
CASSQVIGSYNEQFF
TGCGCCAGCAGCCAAGTAATCGGGTCCTACAATGAGCAGTTCTTC
>NA|TRBV6-1|TRBJ2-1|NA
CASSARVDEQFF
TGTGCCAGCAGTGCCAGGGTGGATGAGCAGTTCTTC
>NA|TRBV28|TRBJ1-2|NA
CASSHLRLGGANYGYTF
TGTGCCAGCAGCCATTTACGATTAGGGGGAGCTAACTATGGCTACACCTTC
>NA|TRBV7-2|TRBJ2-1|NA
CASSPTLVAGPYNEQFF
TGTGCCAGCAGCCCCACCCTGGTCGCGGGGCCATACAATGAGCAGTTCTTC
>NA|TRBV7-9|TRBJ1-5|NA
CASSFPDQPQHF
TGTGCCAGCAGCTTCCCGGATCAGCCCCAGCATTTT
>NA|TRBV2|TRBJ2-4|NA
CASSDDWAGSNIQYF
TGTGCCAGCAGTGATGATTGGGCAGGGTCAAACATTCAGTACTTC
>TRBD1|TRBV4-1|TRBJ1-2|NA
CASSPQDREGGYTF
TGCGCCAGCAGCCCGCAGGACAGGGAGGGTGGCTACACCTTC
>NA|TRBV7-9|TRBJ2-5|NA
CASSLLSEVWAQYF
TGTGCCAGCAGCTTATTATCCGAGGTCTGGGCCCAGTACTTC
>NA|TRBV2|TRBJ1-5|NA
CASSFYTVAGQPQHF
TGTGCCAGCAGCTTTTACACTGTAGCAGGGCAGCCCCAGCATTTT
>TRBD1|TRBV7-8|TRBJ1-5|NA
CASSLAPGTGGNQPQHF
TGTGCCAGCAGCCTGGCCCCCGGGACAGGGGGCAATCAGCCCCAGCATTTT
>NA|TRBV9|TRBJ2-7|NA
CASSVTQGSSYEQYF
TGTGCCAGCAGCGTCACCCAGGGCTCCTCCTACGAGCAGTACTTC
>TRBD2|TRBV9|TRBJ2-2|NA
CASSASGRANTGELFF
TGTGCCAGCAGCGCTAGCGGGAGGGCGAACACCGGGGAGCTGTTTTTT
>TRBD2|TRBV5-1|TRBJ2-1|NA
CASSLEGAGGPFF
TGCGCCAGCAGCTTGGAGGGAGCGGGAGGTCCGTTCTTC
>TRBD1|TRBV7-3|TRBJ2-5|NA
CASSRDRLETQYF
TGTGCCAGCAGCCGGGACAGGTTGGAGACCCAGTACTTC
>NA|TRBV4-2|TRBJ2-5|once
CASSLRGAKETQYF
TGTGCCAGCAGCCTACGGGGGGCGAAGGAGACCCAGTACTTC
>TRBD2|TRBV28|TRBJ2-5|NA
CASSPRDYTCQYF
TGTGCCAGCAGTCCCCGGGACTATACATGCCAGTACTTC
>TRBD1|TRBV6-1|TRBJ2-7|NA
CASKRRDRNYEQYF
TGTGCCAGCAAGAGGCGGGACAGGAACTACGAGCAGTACTTC
>TRBD2|TRBV7-9|TRBJ2-1|once
CASSYAGDRSYNEQFF
TGTGCCAGCAGCTACGCGGGAGACCGTTCCTACAATGAGCAGTTCTTC
>TRBD1|TRBV18|TRBJ1-5|NA
CASSPQGVYSNQPQHF
TGTGCCAGCTCACCCCAGGGGGTCTATAGCAATCAGCCCCAGCATTTT
>NA|TRBV7-3|TRBJ2-3|NA
CASSLAGRGKDTQYF
TGTGCCAGCAGCTTAGCGGGGCGGGGAAAAGATACGCAGTATTTT
>NA|TRBV28|TRBJ2-7|NA
CASSYPDSPYEQYF
TGTGCCAGCAGCTACCCCGACAGTCCCTACGAGCAGTACTTC
>NA|TRBV7-3|TRBJ2-3|NA
CASSLAQGDTQYF
TGTGCCAGCAGCTTGGCCCAGGGAGATACGCAGTATTTT
>TRBD1|TRBV12-5|TRBJ2-5|once
CASGRGQGDQETQYF
TGTGCTAGTGGTAGGGGACAGGGGGACCAAGAGACCCAGTACTTC
>TRBD2|TRBV5-1|TRBJ2-2|NA
CASSSVPGTSGRGGELFF
TGCGCCAGCAGCTCGGTCCCCGGGACTAGCGGGAGAGGCGGGGAGCTGTTTTTT
>NA|TRBV21-1|TRBJ1-4|once
CASSNRQGGFRKKDLFF
TGTGCCAGCAGCAACCGACAGGGGGGGTTTCGAAAAAAGGATCTGTTTTTT
>TRBD2|TRBV2|TRBJ2-1|NA
CASSLPGLAENNEQFF
TGTGCCAGCAGTCTGCCGGGACTAGCGGAGAACAATGAGCAGTTCTTC
>NA|TRBV4-2|TRBJ2-7|NA
CASSQLPPDYSYEQYF
TGTGCCAGCAGCCAACTCCCACCAGACTACTCCTACGAGCAGTACTTC